One sample yielded the 6 T cell receptor beta chains listed below, sequenced in a study of blood T cell repertoires in COVID-19. The repertoire was sequenced with immunoSEQ multiplex PCR; TCRdb's copy has only in-frame clones and lacks some. The sample holds 300,000 to 350,000 clones, approximately 86% seen once. The material sequenced was peripheral blood. The origin of the receptors is a man aged 18 to 30 with active or convalescent COVID-19.

The chain recombines TRBV5-1 with TRBJ1-1; no clear D. Per germline, CDR1 SGHRS and CDR2 YFSETQ. V was trimmed by 4 bases and J by 0 bases, leaving 13 bases between them. This CDR3 spans 15 amino acids. This chain's CDR3 is CASSPGRRMNTEAFF. CDR3 in DNA: TGCGCCAGCAGCCCTGGGAGAAGAATGAACACTGAAGCTTTCTTT.

This chain joins TRBV7-9 and TRBJ2-5, with TRBD2 matching over 7 bases. There are 15 residues in the CDR3. With 1 base clipped from V and 3 bases from J, the junction kept 5 bases outside the gene matches. Germline V gene sequence: CDR1 SEHNR, CDR2 FQNEAQ (reference sequence). This chain's CDR3 is CASSLVGTTKETQYF. In DNA, the CDR3 is TGTGCCAGCAGCTTAGTCGGGACTACAAAAGAGACCCAGTACTTC.

The chain joins TRBV24-1 to TRBJ2-2; D might be TRBD1 (6 bases). V was pared by 10 bases and J by 3 bases, with 11 bases between. The CDR3 runs 13 residues. The germline V gene encodes CDR1 KGHDR and CDR2 SFDVKD. CDR3 loop: CATGRGYTGELFF. The CDR3 nucleotides read TGTGCCACTGGCAGGGGATACACCGGGGAGCTGTTTTTT.

This rearrangement joins TRBV27 to TRBJ1-2; D perhaps matches TRBD1 (5 bases). Between the trimmed V and J ends, which lost 4 bases and 2 bases, there was a span of 14 bases. Germline CDR1 and CDR2: MNHEY and SMNVEV (reference sequence). The CDR3 contains 15 residues. The CDR3 bases are TGTGCCAGCAGTTGGGGGGGAGTAGGCAACTATGGCTACACCTTC. Encoded protein: CASSWGGVGNYGYTF.

The chain has TRBV7-2 and TRBJ2-7; 8 bases are a match to TRBD1. Trimming cost V 3 bases and J 1 base; bases outside gene matches: 14. Germline V lookup: CDR1 SGHTA, CDR2 FQGNSA. This CDR3 is built from 18 residues. CDR3: CASSFPILGTGVSYEQYF. Here the CDR3 DNA reads TGTGCCAGCAGCTTTCCCATACTCGGGACAGGAGTATCCTACGAGCAGTACTTC.

The chain combines TRBV5-1 with TRBJ1-1; possibly TRBD1 for D (5 bases). The CDR3 runs to 16 residues. Trimming removed 0 bases from V and 5 bases from J, with 17 bases in between. Germline CDR1 SGHRS, CDR2 YFSETQ. This CDR3 is CASSLGSPIRGTEAFF. CDR3 nucleotides: TGCGCCAGCAGCTTGGGGAGCCCGATCCGGGGGACTGAAGCTTTCTTT. Based on the CDR3 plus reference TRBV5-1 and TRBJ1-1, the full variable domain is KAGVTQTPRYLIKTRGQQVTLSCSPISGHRSVSWYQQTPGQGLQFLFEYFSETQRNKGNFPGRFSGRQFSNSRSEMNVSTLELGDSALYLCASSLGSPIRGTEAFFGQGTRLTVV.